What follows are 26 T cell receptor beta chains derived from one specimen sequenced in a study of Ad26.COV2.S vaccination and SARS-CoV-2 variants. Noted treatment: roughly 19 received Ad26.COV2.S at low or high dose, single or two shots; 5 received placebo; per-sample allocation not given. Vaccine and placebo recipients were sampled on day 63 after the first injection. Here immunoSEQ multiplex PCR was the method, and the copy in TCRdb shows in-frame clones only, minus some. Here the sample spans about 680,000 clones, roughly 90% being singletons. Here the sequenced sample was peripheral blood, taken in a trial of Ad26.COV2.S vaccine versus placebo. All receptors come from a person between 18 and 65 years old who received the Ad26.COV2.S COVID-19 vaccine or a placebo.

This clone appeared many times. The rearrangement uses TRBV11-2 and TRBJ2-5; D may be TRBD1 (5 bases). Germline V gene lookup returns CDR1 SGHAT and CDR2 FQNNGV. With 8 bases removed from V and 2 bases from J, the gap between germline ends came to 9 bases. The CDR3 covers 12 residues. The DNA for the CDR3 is TGTGCCAGCGAGGACACACAAGAGACCCAGTACTTC. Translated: CASEDTQETQYF.

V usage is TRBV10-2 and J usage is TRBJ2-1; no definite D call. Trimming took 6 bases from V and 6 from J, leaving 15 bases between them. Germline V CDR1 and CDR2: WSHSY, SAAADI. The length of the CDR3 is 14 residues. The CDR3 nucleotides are TGCGCCAGCAGAGGAATAGCTTCGGGCAATGAGCAGTTCTTC. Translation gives CASRGIASGNEQFF.

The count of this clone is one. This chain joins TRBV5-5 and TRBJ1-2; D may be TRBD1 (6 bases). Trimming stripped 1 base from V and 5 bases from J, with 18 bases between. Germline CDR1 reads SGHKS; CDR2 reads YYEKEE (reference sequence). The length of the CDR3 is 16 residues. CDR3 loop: CASSLNTGRPIYGYTF. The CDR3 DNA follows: TGTGCCAGCAGCTTGAACACAGGGCGGCCCATTTATGGCTACACCTTC.

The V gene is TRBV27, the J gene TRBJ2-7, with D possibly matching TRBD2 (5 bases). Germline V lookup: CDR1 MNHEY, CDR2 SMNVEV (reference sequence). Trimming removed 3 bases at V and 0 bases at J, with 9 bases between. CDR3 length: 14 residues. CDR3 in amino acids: CASSLIGSSYEQYF. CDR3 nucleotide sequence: TGTGCCAGCAGTTTGATAGGGAGCTCCTACGAGCAGTACTTC.

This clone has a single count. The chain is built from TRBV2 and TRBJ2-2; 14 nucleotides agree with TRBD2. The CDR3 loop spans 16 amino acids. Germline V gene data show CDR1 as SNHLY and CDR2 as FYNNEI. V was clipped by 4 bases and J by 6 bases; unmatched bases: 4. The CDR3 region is CASSGRLAGGAGELFF. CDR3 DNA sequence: TGTGCCAGCAGTGGCAGACTAGCGGGAGGGGCCGGGGAGCTGTTTTTT.

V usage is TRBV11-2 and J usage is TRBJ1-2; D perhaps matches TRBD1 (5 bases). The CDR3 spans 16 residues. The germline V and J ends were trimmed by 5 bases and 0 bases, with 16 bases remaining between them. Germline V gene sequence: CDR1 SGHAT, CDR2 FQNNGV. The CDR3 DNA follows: TGTGCCAGCAGCCCCGGATGGGGGGTCACTAACTATGGCTACACCTTC. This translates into CASSPGWGVTNYGYTF.

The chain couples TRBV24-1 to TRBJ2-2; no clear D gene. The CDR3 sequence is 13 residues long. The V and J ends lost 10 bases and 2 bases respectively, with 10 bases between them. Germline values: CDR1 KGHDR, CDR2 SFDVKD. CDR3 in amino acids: CATKNSNTGELFF. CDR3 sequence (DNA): TGTGCCACAAAAAACAGCAACACCGGGGAGCTGTTTTTT.

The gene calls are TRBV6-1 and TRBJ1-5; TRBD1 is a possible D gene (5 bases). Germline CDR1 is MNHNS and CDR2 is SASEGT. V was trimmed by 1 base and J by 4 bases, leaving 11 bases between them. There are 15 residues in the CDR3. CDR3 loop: CASSEEAGGNQPQHF. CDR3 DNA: TGTGCCAGCAGTGAAGAGGCCGGGGGGAATCAGCCCCAGCATTTT.

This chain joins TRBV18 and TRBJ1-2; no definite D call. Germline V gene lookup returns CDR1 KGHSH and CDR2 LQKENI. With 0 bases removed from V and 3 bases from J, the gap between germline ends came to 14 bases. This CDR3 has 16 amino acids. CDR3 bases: TGTGCCAGCTCACCACCGACGGTATCCCCTTACTATGGCTACACCTTC. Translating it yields CASSPPTVSPYYGYTF.

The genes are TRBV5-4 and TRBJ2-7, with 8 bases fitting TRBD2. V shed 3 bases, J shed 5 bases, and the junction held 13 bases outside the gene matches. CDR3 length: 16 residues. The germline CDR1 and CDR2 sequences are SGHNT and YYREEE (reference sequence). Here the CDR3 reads CASSSADGGVVDEQYF. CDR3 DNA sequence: TGTGCCAGCAGCTCTGCCGACGGGGGGGTCGTGGACGAGCAGTACTTC.

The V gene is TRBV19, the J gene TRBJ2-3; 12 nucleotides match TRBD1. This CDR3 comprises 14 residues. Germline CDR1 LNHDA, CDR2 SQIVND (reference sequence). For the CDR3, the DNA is TGTTCACACGGGACAGGGGGCGGGTCAGATACGCAGTATTTT. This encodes CSHGTGGGSDTQYF.

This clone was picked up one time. The CDR3 reads CSVGVRDEQFF. CDR3 in DNA: TGCAGCGTTGGGGTTCGGGATGAGCAGTTCTTC. This chain connects TRBV29-1 to TRBJ2-1; D ambiguous. This CDR3 comprises 11 residues. Germline V lookup: CDR1 SQVTM, CDR2 ANQGSEA. Trimming took off 4 bases at V and 8 bases at J, with 9 bases between the two ends.

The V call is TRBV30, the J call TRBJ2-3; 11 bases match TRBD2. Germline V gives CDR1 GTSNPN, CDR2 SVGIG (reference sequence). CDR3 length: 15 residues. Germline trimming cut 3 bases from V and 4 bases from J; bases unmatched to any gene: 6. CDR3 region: CAWSFPGLAADTQYF. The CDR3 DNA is TGTGCCTGGAGCTTCCCGGGACTAGCGGCAGATACGCAGTATTTT.

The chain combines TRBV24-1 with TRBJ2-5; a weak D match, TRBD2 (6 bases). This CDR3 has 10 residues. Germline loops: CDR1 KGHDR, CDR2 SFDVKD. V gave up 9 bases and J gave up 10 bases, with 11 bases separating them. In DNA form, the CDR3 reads TGTGCCACCCGGGGCGGGGACCAGTACTTC. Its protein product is CATRGGDQYF.

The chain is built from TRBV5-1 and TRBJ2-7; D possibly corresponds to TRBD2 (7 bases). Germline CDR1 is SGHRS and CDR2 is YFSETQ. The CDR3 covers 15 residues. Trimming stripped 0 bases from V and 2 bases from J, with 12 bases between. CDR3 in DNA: TGCGCCAGCAGCTTGGGGGCGGGGGCCACCTACGAGCAGTACTTC. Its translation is CASSLGAGATYEQYF. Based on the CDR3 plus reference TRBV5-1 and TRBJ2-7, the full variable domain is KAGVTQTPRYLIKTRGQQVTLSCSPISGHRSVSWYQQTPGQGLQFLFEYFSETQRNKGNFPGRFSGRQFSNSRSEMNVSTLELGDSALYLCASSLGAGATYEQYFGPGTRLTVT.

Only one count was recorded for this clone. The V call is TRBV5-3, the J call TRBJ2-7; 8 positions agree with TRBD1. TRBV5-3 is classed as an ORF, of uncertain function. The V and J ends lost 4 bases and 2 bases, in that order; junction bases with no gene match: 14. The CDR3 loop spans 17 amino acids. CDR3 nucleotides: TGTGCCAGAAGCGGGCCGGACAGGGCAAATACTGCCTACGAGCAGTACTTC. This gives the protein CARSGPDRANTAYEQYF.

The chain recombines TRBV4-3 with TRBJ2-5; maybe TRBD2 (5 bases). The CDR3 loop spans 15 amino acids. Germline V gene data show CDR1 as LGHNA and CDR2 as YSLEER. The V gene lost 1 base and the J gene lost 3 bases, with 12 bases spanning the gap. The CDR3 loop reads CASSQGWERKETQYF. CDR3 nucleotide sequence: TGCGCCAGCAGCCAAGGGTGGGAGCGGAAAGAGACCCAGTACTTC.

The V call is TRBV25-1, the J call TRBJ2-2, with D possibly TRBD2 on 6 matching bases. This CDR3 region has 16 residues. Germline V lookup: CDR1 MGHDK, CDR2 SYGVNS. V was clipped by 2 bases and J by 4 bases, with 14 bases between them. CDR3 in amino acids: CASSEGRGSGTGELFF. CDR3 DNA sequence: TGTGCCAGCAGTGAAGGTCGGGGGTCTGGCACCGGGGAGCTGTTTTTT.

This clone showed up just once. CDR3 region: CASSMDIWRETQYF. The DNA for the CDR3 is TGTGCCAGTAGTATGGATATATGGAGGGAGACCCAGTACTTC. The chain is built from TRBV19 and TRBJ2-5; tentatively, D is TRBD2 (5 bases). Germline loops: CDR1 LNHDA, CDR2 SQIVND (reference sequence). V lost 3 bases, J lost 5 bases, and 13 bases lay in between. CDR3 length: 14 amino acids.

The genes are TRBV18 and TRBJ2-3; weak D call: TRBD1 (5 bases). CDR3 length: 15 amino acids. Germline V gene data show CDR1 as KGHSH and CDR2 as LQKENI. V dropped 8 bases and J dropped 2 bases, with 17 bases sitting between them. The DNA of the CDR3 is TGTGCCAGCCGCCGATCAGGGTCACACACAGATACGCAGTATTTT. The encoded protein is CASRRSGSHTDTQYF.

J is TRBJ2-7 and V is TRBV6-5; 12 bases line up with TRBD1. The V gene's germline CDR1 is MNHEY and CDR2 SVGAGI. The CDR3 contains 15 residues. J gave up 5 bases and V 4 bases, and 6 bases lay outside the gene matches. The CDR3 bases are TGTGCCAGCAGTTCCGCCGGGACAGGGGGCCACGAGCAGTACTTC. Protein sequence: CASSSAGTGGHEQYF.

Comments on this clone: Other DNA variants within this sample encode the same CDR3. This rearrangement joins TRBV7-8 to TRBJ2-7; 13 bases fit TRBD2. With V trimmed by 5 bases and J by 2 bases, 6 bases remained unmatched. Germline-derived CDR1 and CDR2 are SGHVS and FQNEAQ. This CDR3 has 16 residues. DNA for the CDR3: TGTGCCAGCAGCCCCCGGACTAGCGGGGGTCCCTACGAGCAGTACTTC. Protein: CASSPRTSGGPYEQYF.

The CDR3 nucleotides read TGTGCCAGCAGTGACGGCAGGGGGGGCACAGATACGCAGTATTTT. Translated: CASSDGRGGTDTQYF. The chain links TRBV6-1 to TRBJ2-3; D might be TRBD1 (7 bases). Looked up from germline, CDR1 is MNHNS and CDR2 is SASEGT. The ends were cut back, 3 bases at V and 1 base at J, with 11 bases in the middle. The CDR3 spans 15 residues.

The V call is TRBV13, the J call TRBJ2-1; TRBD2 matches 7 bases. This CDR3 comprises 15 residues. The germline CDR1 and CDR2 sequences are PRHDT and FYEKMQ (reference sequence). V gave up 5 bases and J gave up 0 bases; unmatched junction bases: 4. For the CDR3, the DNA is TGTGCCAGCAGCCTGGGCGGGGGCTCCTACAATGAGCAGTTCTTC. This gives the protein CASSLGGGSYNEQFF.

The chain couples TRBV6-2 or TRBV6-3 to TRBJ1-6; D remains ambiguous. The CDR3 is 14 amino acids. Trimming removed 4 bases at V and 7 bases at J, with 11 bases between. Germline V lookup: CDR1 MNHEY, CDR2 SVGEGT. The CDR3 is CASSFRPGNSPLHF. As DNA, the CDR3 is TGTGCCAGCAGTTTCCGCCCTGGAAATTCACCCCTCCACTTT.

This chain's CDR3 is CASSMTLNTEAFF. In DNA, the CDR3 is TGTGCCAGTAGTATGACCTTGAACACTGAAGCTTTCTTT. The rearrangement uses TRBV19 and TRBJ1-1; no definite D call. V lost 3 bases, J lost 0 bases, and 5 bases lay in between. Germline V gives CDR1 LNHDA, CDR2 SQIVND (reference sequence). The CDR3 is 13 amino acids.